This TCR beta chain comes out of a study of shared clonotypes between healthy human individuals. An approximately 220 ng quantity of DNA, 25,000 to 35,000 T cell genomes, went into the sorted-subset replicate PCRs. Assay: immunoSEQ multiplex PCR; the TCRdb copy retains only in-frame clones and omits some. Here the sample spans about 2.4 million clones, over 85% being singletons. The V and J ends lost 11 bases and 5 bases respectively, with 22 bases between them. From germline, CDR1 is SNHLY and CDR2 FYNNEI. The CDR3 totals 15 residues. The chain couples TRBV2 to TRBJ1-5, with a weak D call TRBD1 (5 bases). This TCR came from a man between 18 and 35 years old in good health. Some clones in this sample may be carry-over from other donors' samples. The sequenced sample was naive CD4+ T cells from PBMCs. The subset denotes: CD45RA+ positively selected. CDR3 coding DNA: TGTGCCGGCGGGGGAGGGAGTACGGGCCATCAGCCCCAGCATTTT. Protein product: CAGGGGSTGHQPQHF. Together with reference TRBV2 and TRBJ1-5, the CDR3 gives the full variable domain: EPEVTQTPSHQVTQMGQEVILRCVPISNHLYFYWYRQILGQKVEFLVSFYNNEISEKSEIFDDQFSVERPDGSNFTLKIRSTKLEDSAMYFCAGGGGSTGHQPQHFGDGTRLSIL.